The T cell receptor (beta chain) described here comes from a study of blood T cell repertoires in COVID-19 (TCRdb year 2020). Regarding the study in general: Collaborator samples came from the United States, Italy and Spain and covered acute and convalescent phases of COVID-19. The material from the prospective study consisted of cDNA or gDNA derived from T cells, B-cell-depleted T cells, or PBMCs. The dataset comprised deeply sampled blood TCRbeta repertoires from subjects exposed to, actively infected with, or recovered from COVID-19. The repertoires were released in a freely available public database meant as a resource for research on the immune response to SARS-CoV-2. Samples came from the ongoing ImmuneRACE study (first 160 participants) plus 1,254 subjects from 6 global collaborators. Nearly every sample came with metadata listing a de-identified subject ID, COVID-19 status, age in years and sex. Where available, HLA class I and class II types were obtained from metadata supplied by the sample provider rather than from assay-based typing.

TCRbeta CDR3 regions were amplified from genomic DNA by means of the immunoSEQ Assay, a bias-controlled multiplex PCR. Per the authors' processing: The number of nucleated cells in each sample was estimated by amplification of reference gene primers within the assay. To quantify the absolute abundance of each unique TCRbeta CDR3 rearrangement, sequence reads were collapsed and filtered. For each sample, productive Simpson clonality was calculated by taking the square root of Simpson's diversity index across productive rearrangements. TCRdb limited this immuneACCESS table to in-frame rearrangements with V and J called. A share of clones is missing; checked studies link under half to unresolved V genes, and the rest is unexplained. The DNA gave D and trimming, while V, J and clone size come from that table. The sample contains roughly 86,000 clones, around 87% of them found a single time. Roughly 5.1% of the sample is held by the ten biggest clonotypes.

Turning to this clone: Its target antigen remains unknown. No much larger clone exists at a distance of one base, and base qualities are not known.

Findings and caveats that apply to the study as a whole: The amount of clinical and demographic metadata varied by source and participant and was provided uncurated.

From cysteine to phenylalanine, the CDR3 is 13 amino acids long. Solely the CDR3 DNA is kept, with 39 bases framed from the first base. V lost 6 bases and J lost 5 bases; the stretch between them is 13 bases long. Whole blood was collected in K2EDTA tubes by collaborating institutions according to the institutions' own protocols. For TCRbeta analysis, collaborators shipped samples as frozen whole blood, isolated PBMCs, or DNA extracted from either of those sample types. The receptor was derived from a man aged 40-55 years with acute or convalescent COVID-19. The receptor chain draws on TRBV12-3 or TRBV12-4 and TRBJ1-1; tentative D gene TRBD1, with 5 bases matching. The sequencing sample was made of peripheral blood. CDR3 loop: CASSDQGPTEAFF. The nucleotide sequence reads TGTGCCAGCAGCGACCAGGGCCCGACTGAAGCTTTCTTT.